This TCR beta chain was documented in a study of STAT5B mutations in CD4+ large granular lymphocyte leukemia. The assay was run at survey level. Produced via immunoSEQ multiplex PCR; TCRdb's table is partial and in-frame only. The sample carries 30,000 to 40,000 clones, over 60% recorded once. Controls came from buffy coats of healthy blood donors. The clonotype comes from a human donor in good health. The sample consisted of CD4+ T cells from blood buffy coats.

The CDR3 sequence is CARSLVREGSGGPPGATEAFF. The CDR3 DNA sequence: TGTGCCAGAAGCTTGGTGAGAGAGGGGTCGGGCGGGCCTCCCGGAGCCACTGAAGCTTTCTTT. This chain links TRBV5-3 with TRBJ1-1; maybe TRBD1 (5 bases). TRBV5-3 is known as an ORF, though its function is uncertain. There are 21 residues in the CDR3. The germline V and J ends were trimmed by 0 bases and 4 bases, with 31 bases remaining between them.